This T cell receptor beta chain emerged from a study of vaccination and CD4 T cells after COVID-19. There are 13 residues in the CDR3. V was cut by 5 bases and J by 3 bases, with 10 bases left in between. Germline lookup yields CDR1 SGHAT and CDR2 FQNNGV. A word on this clonotype: Its antigen is not known.

The treatment is: roughly ten-day PBMC culture with coronavirus spike peptide pools or control peptides (ViraFEST assay). With the Oncomine TCR Beta short-read assay, DNA from cultured CD4+ T cells was sequenced. TCRdb re-called the PCR reads with MiXCR, one entry per CDR3 protein. The data show under 25,000 distinct CDR3 sequences, 67% seen once. The clonotype was recovered from a human donor who had recovered from COVID-19. Sequenced sample: CD4+ T cells from blood, cultured in vitro. The gene calls are TRBV11-2 and TRBJ2-5; perhaps TRBD1 as D (7 bases). The DNA of the CDR3 is TGTGCCAGCAGCGCGGGGACAGAAGAGACCCAGTACTTC. Its protein is CASSAGTEETQYF.